The clone carrying this T cell receptor beta chain was seen at least ten times. The CDR3 contains 13 residues. V lost 0 bases, J lost 8 bases, and 5 bases lay in between. Per germline, CDR1 SGHVS and CDR2 FQNEAQ. This specimen comes from a study of T cell repertoires in cytomegalovirus infection. TCRdb fed the reads into MiXCR, producing one record per CDR3 protein. The sample yields 200,000 to 300,000 distinct CDR3 sequences, roughly an eighth seen once. V gene TRBV7-8 combines with J gene TRBJ2-6; no clear D gene. This clonotype originated in a human donor in good health (CMV status not recorded). Some clones in this sample may be carry-over from other donors' samples. The specimen sequenced was PBMCs. The chain's CDR3 is CASSLAASNVLTF. CDR3 nucleotide sequence: TGTGCCAGCAGCTTAGCGGCGTCCAACGTCCTGACTTTC.